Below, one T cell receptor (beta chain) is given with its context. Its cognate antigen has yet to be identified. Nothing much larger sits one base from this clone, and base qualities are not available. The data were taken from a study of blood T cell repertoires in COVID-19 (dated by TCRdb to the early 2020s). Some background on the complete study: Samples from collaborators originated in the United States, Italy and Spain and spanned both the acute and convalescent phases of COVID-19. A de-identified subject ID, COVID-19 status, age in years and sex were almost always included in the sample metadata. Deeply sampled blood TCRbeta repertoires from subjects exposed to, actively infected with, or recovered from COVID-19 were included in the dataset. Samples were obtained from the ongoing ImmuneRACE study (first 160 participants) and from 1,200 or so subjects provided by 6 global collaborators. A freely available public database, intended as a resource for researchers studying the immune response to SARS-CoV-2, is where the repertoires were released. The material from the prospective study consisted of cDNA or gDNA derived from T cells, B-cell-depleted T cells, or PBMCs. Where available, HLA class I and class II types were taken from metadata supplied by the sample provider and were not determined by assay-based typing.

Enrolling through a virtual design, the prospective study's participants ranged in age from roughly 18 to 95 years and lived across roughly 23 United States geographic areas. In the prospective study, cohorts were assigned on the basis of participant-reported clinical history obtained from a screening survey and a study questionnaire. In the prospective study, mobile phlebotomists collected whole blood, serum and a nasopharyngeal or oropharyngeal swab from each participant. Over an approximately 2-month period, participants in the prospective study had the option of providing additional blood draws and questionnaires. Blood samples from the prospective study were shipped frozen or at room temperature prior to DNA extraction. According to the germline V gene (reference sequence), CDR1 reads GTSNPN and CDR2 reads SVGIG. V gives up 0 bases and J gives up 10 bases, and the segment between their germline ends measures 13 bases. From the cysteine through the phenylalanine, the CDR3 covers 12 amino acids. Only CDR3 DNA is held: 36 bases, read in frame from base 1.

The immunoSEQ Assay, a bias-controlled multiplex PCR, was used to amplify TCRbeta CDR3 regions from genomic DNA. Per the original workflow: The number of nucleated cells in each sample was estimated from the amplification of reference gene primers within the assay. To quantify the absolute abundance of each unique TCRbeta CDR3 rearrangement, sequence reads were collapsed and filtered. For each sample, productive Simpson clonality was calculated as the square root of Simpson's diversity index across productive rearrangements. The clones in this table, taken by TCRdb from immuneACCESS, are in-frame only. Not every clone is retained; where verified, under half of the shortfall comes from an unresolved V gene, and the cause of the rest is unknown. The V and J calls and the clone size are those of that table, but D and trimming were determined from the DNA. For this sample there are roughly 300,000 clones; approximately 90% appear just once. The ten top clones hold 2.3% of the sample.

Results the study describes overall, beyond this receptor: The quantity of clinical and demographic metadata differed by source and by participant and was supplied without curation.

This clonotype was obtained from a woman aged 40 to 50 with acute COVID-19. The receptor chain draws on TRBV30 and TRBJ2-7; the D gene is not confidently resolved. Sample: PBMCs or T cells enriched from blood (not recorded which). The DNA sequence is TGTGCCTGGAGTGTACCGCCCGGTATCCAGTACTTC. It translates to CAWSVPPGIQYF.